This paragraph reports one TCR beta chain. This clone was seen only a few times. This clone's antigen is unknown. Base quality data are lacking; no much larger clone is found one base away. The V and J ends are trimmed by 0 bases and 7 bases, leaving 25 bases between them. Reading from cysteine to phenylalanine, the CDR3 counts 19 amino acids. The sequence is cut down to CDR3 DNA, 57 bases in frame from base 1. Based on the germline V gene, the CDR1 and CDR2 sequences are SNHLY and FYNNEI. Collaborating institutions collected whole blood in K2EDTA tubes following their own protocols. For TCRbeta analysis, collaborators shipped samples in one of three forms: frozen whole blood, isolated PBMCs, or DNA extracted from either of those sample types. TCRbeta CDR3 regions were amplified from genomic DNA by means of the immunoSEQ Assay, a bias-controlled multiplex PCR. For the original study's pipeline: The number of nucleated cells in each sample was estimated by amplification of reference gene primers within the assay. To quantify the absolute abundance of each unique TCRbeta CDR3 rearrangement, sequence reads were collapsed and filtered. For each sample, productive Simpson clonality was calculated by taking the square root of Simpson's diversity index across productive rearrangements. TCRdb's version of the immuneACCESS table is confined to in-frame rearrangements and falls short of the full clone set. An unresolved V gene accounts for under half of the shortfall where checked; the remainder is of unknown origin. The D gene and trimming were derived from the DNA, and the V and J assignments and clone size from that table. The sample has about 130,000 clones on record, roughly 79% of them singletons. Clones ranked in the top ten supply roughly 9% of the sample.

The sample belongs to a study of blood T cell repertoires in COVID-19 (dated by TCRdb to about 2020). As for the study more broadly: Collaborator samples came from the United States, Italy and Spain and covered acute and convalescent phases of COVID-19. The repertoires were released in a freely available public database intended as a resource for research on the immune response to SARS-CoV-2. Where available, HLA class I and class II types were obtained from metadata supplied by the sample provider rather than from assay-based typing. The prospective study material was composed of cDNA or gDNA derived from T cells, B-cell-depleted T cells, or PBMCs. Samples came from the ongoing ImmuneRACE study (first 160 participants) plus 1,254 subjects from 6 global collaborators. Subjects who had been exposed to COVID-19, were actively infected with it, or had recovered from it provided the deeply sampled blood TCRbeta repertoires that made up the dataset. Nearly every sample came with metadata listing a de-identified subject ID, COVID-19 status, age in years and sex. Broad study findings and their caveats: Clinical and demographic metadata were provided uncurated, with the amount varying by source and participant.

Sequencing input: peripheral blood. The V and J segments used are TRBV2 and TRBJ1-5; TRBD1 is possibly the D segment (6 matching bases). The sequence was obtained from a woman aged 55-69 years with active or convalescent COVID-19. The sequence in DNA is TGTGCCAGCAGTGAAGCGGGTTTTACAGGGAGACCCACAAGGCAGCCCCAGCATTTT. Protein translation: CASSEAGFTGRPTRQPQHF.